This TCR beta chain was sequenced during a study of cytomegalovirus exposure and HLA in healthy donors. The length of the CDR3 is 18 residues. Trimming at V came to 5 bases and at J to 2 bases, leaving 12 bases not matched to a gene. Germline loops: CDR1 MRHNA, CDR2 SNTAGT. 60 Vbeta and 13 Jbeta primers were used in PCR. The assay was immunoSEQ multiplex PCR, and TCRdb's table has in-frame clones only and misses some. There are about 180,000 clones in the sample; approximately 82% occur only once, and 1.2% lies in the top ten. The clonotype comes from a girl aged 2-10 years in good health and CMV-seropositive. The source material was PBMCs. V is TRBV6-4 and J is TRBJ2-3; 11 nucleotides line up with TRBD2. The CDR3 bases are TGTGCCAGCAGTTTAACCCCGCCGACTAGCGGGACCACAGATACGCAGTATTTT. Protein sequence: CASSLTPPTSGTTDTQYF.